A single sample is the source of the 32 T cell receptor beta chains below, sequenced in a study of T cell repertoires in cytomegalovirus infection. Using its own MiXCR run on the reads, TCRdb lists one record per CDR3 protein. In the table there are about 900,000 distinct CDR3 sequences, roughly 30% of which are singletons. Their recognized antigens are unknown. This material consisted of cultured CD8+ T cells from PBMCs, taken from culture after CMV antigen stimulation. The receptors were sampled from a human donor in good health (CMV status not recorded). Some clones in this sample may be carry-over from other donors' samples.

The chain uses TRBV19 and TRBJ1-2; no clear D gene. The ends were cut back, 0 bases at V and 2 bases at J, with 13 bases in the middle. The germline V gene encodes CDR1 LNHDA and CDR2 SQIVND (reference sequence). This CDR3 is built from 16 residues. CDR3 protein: CASSIDRPTENYGYTF. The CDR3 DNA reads TGTGCCAGTAGTATAGATCGACCCACCGAAAACTATGGCTACACCTTC.

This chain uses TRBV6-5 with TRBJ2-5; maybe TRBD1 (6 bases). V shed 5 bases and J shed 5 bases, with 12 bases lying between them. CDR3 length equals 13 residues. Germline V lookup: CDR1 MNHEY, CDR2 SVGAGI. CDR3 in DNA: TGTGCCAGCAGTACAGGGCCGGGGGAGACCCAGTACTTC. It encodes CASSTGPGETQYF.

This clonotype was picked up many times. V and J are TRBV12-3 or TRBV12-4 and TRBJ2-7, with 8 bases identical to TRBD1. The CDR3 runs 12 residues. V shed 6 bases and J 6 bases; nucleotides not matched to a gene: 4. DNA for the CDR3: TGTGCCAGCAGCCAGGGGGCTCGCGAGCAGTACTTC. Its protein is CASSQGAREQYF.

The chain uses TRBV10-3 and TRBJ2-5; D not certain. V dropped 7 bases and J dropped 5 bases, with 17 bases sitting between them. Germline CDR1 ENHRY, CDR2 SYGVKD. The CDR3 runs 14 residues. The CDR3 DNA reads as TGTGCCATCATATCGACTCACAGTTGGGAGACCCAGTACTTC. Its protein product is CAIISTHSWETQYF.

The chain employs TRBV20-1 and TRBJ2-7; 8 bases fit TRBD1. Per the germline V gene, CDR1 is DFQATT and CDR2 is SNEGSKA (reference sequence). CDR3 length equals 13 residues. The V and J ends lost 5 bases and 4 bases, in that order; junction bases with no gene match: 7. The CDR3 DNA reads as TGCAGTGCTCTTAACAGGGGGACTTACGAGCAGTACTTC. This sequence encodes CSALNRGTYEQYF.

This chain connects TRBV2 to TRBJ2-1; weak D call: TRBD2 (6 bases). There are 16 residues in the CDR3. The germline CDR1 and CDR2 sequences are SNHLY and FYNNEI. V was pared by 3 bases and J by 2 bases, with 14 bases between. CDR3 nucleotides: TGTGCCAGCAGTGAGGAGGGCGCGTTTGCCTACAATGAGCAGTTCTTC. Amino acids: CASSEEGAFAYNEQFF.

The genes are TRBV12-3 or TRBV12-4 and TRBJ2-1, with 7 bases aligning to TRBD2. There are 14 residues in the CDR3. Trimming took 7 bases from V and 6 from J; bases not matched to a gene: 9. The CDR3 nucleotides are TGTGCCAGCATGATTGGGGAGGGCTTCAATGAGCAGTTCTTC. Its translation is CASMIGEGFNEQFF.

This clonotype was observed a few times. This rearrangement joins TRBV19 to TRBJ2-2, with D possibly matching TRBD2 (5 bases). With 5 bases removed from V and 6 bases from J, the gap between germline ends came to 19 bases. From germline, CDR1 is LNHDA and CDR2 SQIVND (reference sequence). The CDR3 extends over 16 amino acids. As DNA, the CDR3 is TGTGCCAGTAGTGCCAGACTAAACGTAGGTCCCGGGGAGCTGTTTTTT. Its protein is CASSARLNVGPGELFF.

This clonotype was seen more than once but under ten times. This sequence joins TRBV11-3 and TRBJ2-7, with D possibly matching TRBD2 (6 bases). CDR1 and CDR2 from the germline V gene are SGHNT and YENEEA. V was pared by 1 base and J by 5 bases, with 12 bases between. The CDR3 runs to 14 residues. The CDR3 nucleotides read TGTGCCAGCAGCTTAGTGGGAGGAGGCGACGAGCAGTACTTC. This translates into CASSLVGGGDEQYF.

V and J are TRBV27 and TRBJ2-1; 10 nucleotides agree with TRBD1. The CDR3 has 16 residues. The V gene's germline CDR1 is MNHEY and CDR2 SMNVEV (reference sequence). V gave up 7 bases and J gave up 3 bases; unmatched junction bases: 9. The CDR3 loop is CASTPLRDRGYNEQFF. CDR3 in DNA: TGTGCCAGCACCCCCCTCCGGGACAGGGGCTACAATGAGCAGTTCTTC.

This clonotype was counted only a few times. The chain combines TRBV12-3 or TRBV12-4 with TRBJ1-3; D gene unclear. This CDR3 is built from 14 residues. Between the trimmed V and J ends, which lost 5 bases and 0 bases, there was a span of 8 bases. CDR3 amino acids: CASSPTFSGNTIYF. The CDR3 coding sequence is TGTGCCAGCAGTCCGACCTTCTCTGGAAACACCATATATTTT.

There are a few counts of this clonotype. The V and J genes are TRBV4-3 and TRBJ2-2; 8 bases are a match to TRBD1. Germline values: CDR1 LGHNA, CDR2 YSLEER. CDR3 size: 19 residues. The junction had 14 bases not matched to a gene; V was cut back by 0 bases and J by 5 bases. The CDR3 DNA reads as TGCGCCAGCAGCCAAGACCTTTTGCCCAACAGGGGGAGGACCGGGGAGCTGTTTTTT. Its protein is CASSQDLLPNRGRTGELFF.

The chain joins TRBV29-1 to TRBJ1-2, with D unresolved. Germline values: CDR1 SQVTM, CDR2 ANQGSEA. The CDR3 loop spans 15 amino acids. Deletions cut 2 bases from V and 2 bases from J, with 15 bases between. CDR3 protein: CSVEPLGRPNYGYTF. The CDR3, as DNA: TGCAGCGTTGAACCTTTGGGCAGACCCAACTATGGCTACACCTTC.

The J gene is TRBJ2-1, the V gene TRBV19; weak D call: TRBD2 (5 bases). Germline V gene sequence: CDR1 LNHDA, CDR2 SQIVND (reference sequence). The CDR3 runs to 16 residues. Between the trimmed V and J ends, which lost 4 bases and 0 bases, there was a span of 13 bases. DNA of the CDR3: TGTGCCAGTAGTACGTATAGCGTACGCTCCTACAATGAGCAGTTCTTC. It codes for CASSTYSVRSYNEQFF.

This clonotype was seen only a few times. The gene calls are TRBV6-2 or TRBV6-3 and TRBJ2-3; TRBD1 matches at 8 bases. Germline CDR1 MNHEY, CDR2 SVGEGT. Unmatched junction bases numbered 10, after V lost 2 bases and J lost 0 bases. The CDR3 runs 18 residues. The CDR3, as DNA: TGTGCCAGCAGTTACCCGACGGGACAGGAGCTAAGCACAGATACGCAGTATTTT. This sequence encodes CASSYPTGQELSTDTQYF.

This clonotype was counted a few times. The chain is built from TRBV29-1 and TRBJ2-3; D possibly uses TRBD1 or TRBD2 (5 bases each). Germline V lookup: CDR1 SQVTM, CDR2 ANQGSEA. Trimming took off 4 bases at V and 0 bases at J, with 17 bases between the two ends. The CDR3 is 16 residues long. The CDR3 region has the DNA TGCAGCGTTGGGGCAGTCGAGGGGTTTAGCACAGATACGCAGTATTTT. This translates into CSVGAVEGFSTDTQYF.

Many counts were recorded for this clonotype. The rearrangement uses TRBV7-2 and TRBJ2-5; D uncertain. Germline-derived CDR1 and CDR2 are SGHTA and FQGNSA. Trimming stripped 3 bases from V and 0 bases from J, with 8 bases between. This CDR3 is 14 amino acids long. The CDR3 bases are TGTGCCAGCAGCTTCGACTGGTACCAAGAGACCCAGTACTTC. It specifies CASSFDWYQETQYF.

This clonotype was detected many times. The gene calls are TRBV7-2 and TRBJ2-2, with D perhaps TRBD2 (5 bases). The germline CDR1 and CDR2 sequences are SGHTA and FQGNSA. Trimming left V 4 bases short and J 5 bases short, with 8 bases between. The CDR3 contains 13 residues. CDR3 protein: CASSWTGTGELFF. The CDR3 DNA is TGTGCCAGCAGCTGGACGGGGACCGGGGAGCTGTTTTTT.

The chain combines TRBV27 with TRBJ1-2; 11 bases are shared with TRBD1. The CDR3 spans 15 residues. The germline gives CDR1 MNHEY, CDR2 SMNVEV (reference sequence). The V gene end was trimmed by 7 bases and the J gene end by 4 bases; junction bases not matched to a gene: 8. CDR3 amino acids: CASTPGTGGGYGYTF. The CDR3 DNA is TGTGCCAGCACTCCCGGGACAGGGGGTGGCTATGGCTACACCTTC.

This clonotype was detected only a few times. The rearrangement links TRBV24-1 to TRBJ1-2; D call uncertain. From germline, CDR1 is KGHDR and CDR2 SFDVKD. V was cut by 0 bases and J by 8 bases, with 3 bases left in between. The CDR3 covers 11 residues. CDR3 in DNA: TGTGCCACCAGTGATTTGAGGGGCTACACCTTC. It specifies CATSDLRGYTF.

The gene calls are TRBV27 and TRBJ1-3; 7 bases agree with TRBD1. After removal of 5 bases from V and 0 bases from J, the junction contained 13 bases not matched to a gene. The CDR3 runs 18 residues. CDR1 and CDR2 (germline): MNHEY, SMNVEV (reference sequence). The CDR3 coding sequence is TGTGCCAGCAGTACCACTTACAGGGGCTCACACTCTGGAAACACCATATATTTT. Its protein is CASSTTYRGSHSGNTIYF.

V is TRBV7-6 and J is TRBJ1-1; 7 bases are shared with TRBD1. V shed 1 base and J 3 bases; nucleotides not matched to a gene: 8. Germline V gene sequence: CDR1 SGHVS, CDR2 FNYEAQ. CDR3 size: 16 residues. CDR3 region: CASSLVETGKDTEAFF. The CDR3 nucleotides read TGTGCCAGCAGCTTAGTTGAGACAGGGAAGGACACTGAAGCTTTCTTT.

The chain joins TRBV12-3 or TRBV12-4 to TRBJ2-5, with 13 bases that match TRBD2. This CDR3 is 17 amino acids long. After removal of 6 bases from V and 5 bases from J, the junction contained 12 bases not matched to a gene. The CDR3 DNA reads TGTGCCAGCAGATGGACTAGCGGGGGACTGGGCGTGGAGACCCAGTACTTC. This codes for CASRWTSGGLGVETQYF.

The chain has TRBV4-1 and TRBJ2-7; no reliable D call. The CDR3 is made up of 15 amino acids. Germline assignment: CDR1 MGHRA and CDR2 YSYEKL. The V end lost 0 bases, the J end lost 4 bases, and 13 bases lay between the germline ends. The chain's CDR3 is CASSQEPSRLYEQYF. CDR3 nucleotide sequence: TGCGCCAGCAGCCAAGAACCCTCCAGGTTGTACGAGCAGTACTTC.

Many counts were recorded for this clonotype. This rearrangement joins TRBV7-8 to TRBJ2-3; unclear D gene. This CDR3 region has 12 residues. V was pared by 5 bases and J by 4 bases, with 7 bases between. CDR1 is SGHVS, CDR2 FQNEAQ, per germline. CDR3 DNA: TGTGCCAGCAGCCCCCCCGCAGATACGCAGTATTTT. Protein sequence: CASSPPADTQYF.

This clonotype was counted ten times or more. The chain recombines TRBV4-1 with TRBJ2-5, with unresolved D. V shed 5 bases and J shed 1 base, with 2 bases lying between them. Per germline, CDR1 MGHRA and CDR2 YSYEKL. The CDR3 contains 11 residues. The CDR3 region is CASSVQETQYF. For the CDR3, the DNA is TGCGCCAGCAGCGTCCAAGAGACCCAGTACTTC.

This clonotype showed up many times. CDR3 amino acids: CASSLSFGQGLTEAFF. The DNA for the CDR3 is TGTGCCAGCAGCTTATCCTTCGGACAGGGCTTGACTGAAGCTTTCTTT. The J gene is TRBJ1-1, the V gene TRBV7-6; 8 nucleotides match TRBD1. V lost 2 bases, J lost 5 bases, and 10 bases stayed unmatched. Per germline, CDR1 SGHVS and CDR2 FNYEAQ. The CDR3 consists of 16 residues.

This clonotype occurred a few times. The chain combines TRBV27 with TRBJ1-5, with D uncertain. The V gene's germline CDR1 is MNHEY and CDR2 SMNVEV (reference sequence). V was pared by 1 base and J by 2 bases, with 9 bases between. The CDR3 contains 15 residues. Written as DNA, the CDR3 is TGTGCCAGCAGTTTATTTTGGCGAGGCAATCAGCCCCAGCATTTT. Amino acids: CASSLFWRGNQPQHF.

CDR3 protein: CASSRDYEETQYF. In nucleotides, the CDR3 is TGTGCCAGCAGTCGTGACTATGAAGAGACCCAGTACTTC. The V and J genes are TRBV27 and TRBJ2-5, with a possible D match to TRBD2 (5 bases). CDR3 length: 13 amino acids. With 5 bases removed from V and 3 bases from J, the gap between germline ends came to 10 bases. Germline CDR1 is MNHEY and CDR2 is SMNVEV (reference sequence).

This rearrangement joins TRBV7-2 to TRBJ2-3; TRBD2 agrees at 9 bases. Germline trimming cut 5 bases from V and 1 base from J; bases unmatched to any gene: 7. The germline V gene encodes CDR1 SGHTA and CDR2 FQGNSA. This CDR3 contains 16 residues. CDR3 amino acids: CASSPIAGVRTDTQYF. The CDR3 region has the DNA TGTGCCAGCAGCCCAATAGCGGGGGTTCGCACAGATACGCAGTATTTT. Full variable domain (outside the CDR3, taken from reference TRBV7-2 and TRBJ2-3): GAGVSQSPSNKVTEKGKDVELRCDPISGHTALYWYRQSLGQGLEFLIYFQGNSAPDKSGLPSDRFSAERTGGSVSTLTIQRTQQEDSAVYLCASSPIAGVRTDTQYFGPGTRLTVL.

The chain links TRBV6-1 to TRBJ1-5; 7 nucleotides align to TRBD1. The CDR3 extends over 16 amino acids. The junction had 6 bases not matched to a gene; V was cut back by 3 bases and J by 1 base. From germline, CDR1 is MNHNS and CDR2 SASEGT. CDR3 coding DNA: TGTGCCAGCAGTGACAAGGGGGCCTTAAGCAATCAGCCCCAGCATTTT. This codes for CASSDKGALSNQPQHF.

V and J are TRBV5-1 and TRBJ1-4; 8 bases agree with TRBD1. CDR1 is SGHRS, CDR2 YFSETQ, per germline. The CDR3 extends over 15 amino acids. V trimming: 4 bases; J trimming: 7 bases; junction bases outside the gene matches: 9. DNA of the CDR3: TGCGCCAGCAGCAGGACAGGGTGGGGTGGTGAAAAACTGTTTTTT. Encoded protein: CASSRTGWGGEKLFF.